This T cell receptor (beta chain) was retrieved from a study of cytomegalovirus exposure and HLA in healthy donors. Study findings and constraints: A highly shared variant cluster was judged a likely technical artifact. The authors later found most CMV-associated TCR beta chains appeared HLA-restricted.

Use of 60 Vbeta and 13 Jbeta primers characterized the PCR. TCRdb's copy holds only in-frame clones and misses some; the assay was immunoSEQ multiplex PCR. The repertoire holds roughly 90,000 clones, around 68% seen once, with approximately 20% in the top ten. Concerning this clone: The antigen remains unidentified.

The length of the CDR3 is 16 residues. V trimming: 4 bases; J trimming: 4 bases; junction bases outside the gene matches: 6. The germline CDR1 and CDR2 sequences are SGHVS and FQNEAQ. The sequencing sample was made of PBMCs. The clonotype comes from a man between 25 and 39 years old in good health and CMV-seropositive. This chain uses TRBV7-8 with TRBJ2-2; 10 nucleotides match TRBD2. Here the CDR3 DNA reads TGTGCCAGCAGCTGGCTAGCGGGAGCGACCACCGGGGAGCTGTTTTTT. It yields the protein CASSWLAGATTGELFF. The variable domain in full, completed from reference TRBV7-8 and TRBJ2-2, reads GAGVSQSPRYKVAKRGQDVALRCDPISGHVSLFWYQQALGQGPEFLTYFQNEAQLDKSGLPSDRFFAERPEGSVSTLKIQRTQQEDSAVYLCASSWLAGATTGELFFGEGSRLTVL.